A selection of T cell receptor beta chains follows, all from one sample in a study of blood T cell repertoires in COVID-19. The method was immunoSEQ multiplex PCR; TCRdb's version includes in-frame clones alone and lacks a portion of them. This sample has more than 150,000 clones; around nine tenths occur once, and the top ten carry 0.8% to 1%. Source material: peripheral blood. The receptors were gathered from a woman between 18 and 29 years old who had recovered from COVID-19. Both conserved end residues are part of each CDR3. Fields, in order: D gene, V gene, CDR3 length, J gene, clone size, CDR3 protein, CDR3 DNA. A D gene is named only where the DNA matches it firmly. Expanded clones get a size class; other rows say once, few or many, or leave the size out.

D gene: TRBD2; V gene: TRBV27; CDR3 length: 16; J gene: TRBJ2-1; clone size: .; CDR3 protein: CASSLSSLAGVVEQFF; CDR3 DNA: TGTGCCAGCAGTTTATCGAGTCTAGCGGGAGTAGTTGAGCAGTTCTTC
D gene: TRBD1; V gene: TRBV9; CDR3 length: 14; J gene: TRBJ2-7; clone size: .; CDR3 protein: CASSPWTGAYEQYF; CDR3 DNA: TGTGCCAGCAGCCCCTGGACAGGTGCCTACGAGCAGTACTTC
D gene: TRBD2; V gene: TRBV5-6; CDR3 length: 16; J gene: TRBJ2-3; clone size: once; CDR3 protein: CASSLISGGATDTQYF; CDR3 DNA: TGTGCCAGCAGCTTAATTAGCGGGGGGGCCACAGATACGCAGTATTTT
D gene: TRBD2; V gene: TRBV19; CDR3 length: 16; J gene: TRBJ2-3; clone size: .; CDR3 protein: CASSTGLADPTDTQYF; CDR3 DNA: TGTGCCAGTAGTACCGGACTAGCGGACCCCACAGATACGCAGTATTTT
D gene: TRBD1; V gene: TRBV7-9; CDR3 length: 14; J gene: TRBJ2-2; clone size: .; CDR3 protein: CASRGGEGTGELFF; CDR3 DNA: TGTGCCAGCAGAGGGGGCGAAGGGACCGGGGAGCTGTTTTTT
D gene: TRBD2; V gene: TRBV27; CDR3 length: 15; J gene: TRBJ2-3; clone size: .; CDR3 protein: CASTLGGSSTDTQYF; CDR3 DNA: TGTGCCAGCACCCTGGGAGGGTCTAGCACAGATACGCAGTATTTT
D gene: TRBD1; V gene: TRBV6-5; CDR3 length: 16; J gene: TRBJ1-6; clone size: .; CDR3 protein: CASSSRTGANNSPLHF; CDR3 DNA: TGTGCCAGCAGTTCCAGGACAGGGGCCAATAATTCACCCCTCCACTTT
D gene: .; V gene: TRBV9; CDR3 length: 16; J gene: TRBJ1-3; clone size: .; CDR3 protein: CASSVGRQGSGNTIYF; CDR3 DNA: TGTGCCAGCAGCGTAGGTCGGCAGGGCTCTGGAAACACCATATATTTT
D gene: .; V gene: TRBV11-2; CDR3 length: 13; J gene: TRBJ2-1; clone size: .; CDR3 protein: CASSLDGYNEQFF; CDR3 DNA: TGTGCCAGCAGCTTAGACGGGTACAATGAGCAGTTCTTC
D gene: .; V gene: TRBV5-5; CDR3 length: 15; J gene: TRBJ1-1; clone size: .; CDR3 protein: CASSLERAGNTEAFF; CDR3 DNA: TGTGCCAGCAGCCTGGAAAGGGCGGGGAACACTGAAGCTTTCTTT
D gene: .; V gene: TRBV4-3; CDR3 length: 13; J gene: TRBJ1-5; clone size: .; CDR3 protein: CASSKDTYQPQHF; CDR3 DNA: TGCGCCAGCAGCAAGGACACATATCAGCCCCAGCATTTT
D gene: TRBD1; V gene: TRBV11-3; CDR3 length: 15; J gene: TRBJ2-5; clone size: .; CDR3 protein: CASSPTGTAQETQYF; CDR3 DNA: TGTGCCAGCAGCCCCACCGGGACAGCCCAAGAGACCCAGTACTTC
D gene: TRBD2; V gene: TRBV3-1/TRBV3-2; CDR3 length: 14; J gene: TRBJ2-5; clone size: .; CDR3 protein: CASSQAGGQETQYF; CDR3 DNA: TGTGCCAGCAGCCAAGCGGGAGGCCAAGAGACCCAGTACTTC
D gene: .; V gene: TRBV5-4; CDR3 length: 16; J gene: TRBJ2-3; clone size: .; CDR3 protein: CASSQGGGGSTDTQYF; CDR3 DNA: TGTGCCAGCAGTCAGGGCGGGGGCGGAAGCACAGATACGCAGTATTTT
D gene: .; V gene: TRBV2; CDR3 length: 13; J gene: TRBJ2-3; clone size: .; CDR3 protein: CASSGESTDTQYF; CDR3 DNA: TGTGCCAGCAGTGGGGAGAGCACAGATACGCAGTATTTT
D gene: TRBD1; V gene: TRBV7-3; CDR3 length: 14; J gene: TRBJ1-1; clone size: .; CDR3 protein: CASSRTGEGTEAFF; CDR3 DNA: TGTGCCAGCAGCAGAACAGGGGAAGGCACTGAAGCTTTCTTT
D gene: .; V gene: TRBV9; CDR3 length: 16; J gene: TRBJ2-2; clone size: .; CDR3 protein: CASSVDGGANTGELFF; CDR3 DNA: TGTGCCAGCAGCGTAGATGGGGGGGCCAACACCGGGGAGCTGTTTTTT
D gene: TRBD1; V gene: TRBV6-1; CDR3 length: 15; J gene: TRBJ1-5; clone size: .; CDR3 protein: CASSSSGTANQPQHF; CDR3 DNA: TGTGCCAGCAGTTCTTCCGGGACAGCAAATCAGCCCCAGCATTTT
D gene: .; V gene: TRBV10-3; CDR3 length: 15; J gene: TRBJ2-1; clone size: .; CDR3 protein: CAISEVTGAYNEQFF; CDR3 DNA: TGTGCCATCAGTGAGGTTACGGGAGCCTACAATGAGCAGTTCTTC
D gene: TRBD2; V gene: TRBV7-2; CDR3 length: 17; J gene: TRBJ2-5; clone size: .; CDR3 protein: CASSLVPSGGAGETQYF; CDR3 DNA: TGTGCCAGCAGCTTAGTACCTAGCGGGGGGGCTGGTGAGACCCAGTACTTC
D gene: .; V gene: TRBV7-9; CDR3 length: 16; J gene: TRBJ2-3; clone size: .; CDR3 protein: CASSPNPGLSTDTQYF; CDR3 DNA: TGTGCCAGCAGCCCGAATCCGGGACTCTCCACAGATACGCAGTATTTT
D gene: .; V gene: TRBV12-3/TRBV12-4; CDR3 length: 12; J gene: TRBJ1-2; clone size: .; CDR3 protein: CASSVGGGGYTF; CDR3 DNA: TGTGCCAGCAGTGTGGGGGGAGGTGGCTACACCTTC
D gene: .; V gene: TRBV15; CDR3 length: 15; J gene: TRBJ2-6; clone size: .; CDR3 protein: CATRPGDRMANVLTF; CDR3 DNA: TGTGCCACCAGGCCCGGGGATAGAATGGCCAACGTCCTGACTTTC
D gene: .; V gene: TRBV7-9; CDR3 length: 13; J gene: TRBJ1-2; clone size: .; CDR3 protein: CASSLEQIYGYTF; CDR3 DNA: TGTGCCAGCAGCTTAGAACAGATCTATGGCTACACCTTC
D gene: .; V gene: TRBV24-1; CDR3 length: 15; J gene: TRBJ1-3; clone size: few; CDR3 protein: CATSVGGAGGDTIYF; CDR3 DNA: TGTGCCACCAGTGTTGGGGGGGCTGGCGGTGACACCATATATTTT
D gene: TRBD1; V gene: TRBV7-9; CDR3 length: 15; J gene: TRBJ1-4; clone size: .; CDR3 protein: CASSPQQGAHEKLFF; CDR3 DNA: TGTGCCAGCAGCCCCCAACAGGGGGCGCATGAAAAACTGTTTTTT
D gene: TRBD2; V gene: TRBV6-1; CDR3 length: 15; J gene: TRBJ2-2; clone size: .; CDR3 protein: CASSLSGGDMRELFF; CDR3 DNA: TGTGCCAGCAGCCTTAGCGGGGGGGACATGCGGGAGCTGTTTTTT
D gene: .; V gene: TRBV11-3; CDR3 length: 15; J gene: TRBJ2-1; clone size: .; CDR3 protein: CASSPYAGLYNEQFF; CDR3 DNA: TGTGCCAGCAGCCCCTATGCGGGGTTGTACAATGAGCAGTTCTTC
D gene: .; V gene: TRBV3-1/TRBV3-2; CDR3 length: 15; J gene: TRBJ1-2; clone size: .; CDR3 protein: CASSQARQPSYGYTF; CDR3 DNA: TGTGCCAGCAGCCAAGCCAGACAGCCGTCCTATGGCTACACCTTC
D gene: .; V gene: TRBV9; CDR3 length: 16; J gene: TRBJ2-2; clone size: .; CDR3 protein: CASSVGPYSNTGELFF; CDR3 DNA: TGTGCCAGCAGCGTAGGTCCTTATTCGAACACCGGGGAGCTGTTTTTT
D gene: .; V gene: TRBV15; CDR3 length: 14; J gene: TRBJ2-7; clone size: .; CDR3 protein: CATSRDLSSYEQYF; CDR3 DNA: TGTGCCACCAGCAGAGATCTGAGTTCCTACGAGCAGTACTTC
D gene: .; V gene: TRBV24-1; CDR3 length: 16; J gene: TRBJ2-3; clone size: .; CDR3 protein: CATSDLGHTGTDTQYF; CDR3 DNA: TGTGCCACCAGTGATTTGGGCCACACCGGCACAGATACGCAGTATTTT
D gene: .; V gene: TRBV7-9; CDR3 length: 18; J gene: TRBJ1-6; clone size: .; CDR3 protein: CASSLAPGQSSYNSPLHF; CDR3 DNA: TGTGCCAGCAGCTTAGCACCGGGACAAAGCTCCTATAATTCACCCCTCCACTTT
D gene: .; V gene: TRBV9; CDR3 length: 15; J gene: TRBJ2-7; clone size: .; CDR3 protein: CASSATSGHNYEQYF; CDR3 DNA: TGTGCCAGCAGCGCAACGAGTGGGCATAACTACGAGCAGTACTTC
D gene: TRBD2; V gene: TRBV4-1; CDR3 length: 16; J gene: TRBJ2-1; clone size: .; CDR3 protein: CASSQAFSGGAHEQFF; CDR3 DNA: TGCGCCAGCAGCCAAGCTTTTAGCGGGGGGGCCCATGAGCAGTTCTTC
D gene: .; V gene: TRBV7-2; CDR3 length: 13; J gene: TRBJ2-5; clone size: .; CDR3 protein: CASSFGRRETQYF; CDR3 DNA: TGTGCCAGCAGCTTTGGGAGAAGGGAGACCCAGTACTTC
D gene: TRBD1; V gene: TRBV29-1; CDR3 length: 13; J gene: TRBJ2-1; clone size: .; CDR3 protein: CSVRDSSYNEQFF; CDR3 DNA: TGCAGCGTCCGGGACAGCTCCTACAATGAGCAGTTCTTC
D gene: TRBD2; V gene: TRBV15; CDR3 length: 16; J gene: TRBJ2-5; clone size: .; CDR3 protein: CATSRDRSGSGETQYF; CDR3 DNA: TGTGCCACCAGCAGGGACCGGAGCGGGAGCGGAGAGACCCAGTACTTC
D gene: .; V gene: TRBV7-3; CDR3 length: 13; J gene: TRBJ1-5; clone size: .; CDR3 protein: CASSSDMNQPQHF; CDR3 DNA: TGTGCCAGCAGCTCCGACATGAATCAGCCCCAGCATTTT
D gene: TRBD2; V gene: TRBV2; CDR3 length: 13; J gene: TRBJ2-3; clone size: .; CDR3 protein: CASRGDYTDTQYF; CDR3 DNA: TGTGCCAGCAGGGGGGACTACACAGATACGCAGTATTTT
D gene: TRBD1; V gene: TRBV15; CDR3 length: 14; J gene: TRBJ1-1; clone size: .; CDR3 protein: CATSREGYRGLAFF; CDR3 DNA: TGTGCCACCAGCAGAGAGGGGTACAGGGGGCTGGCTTTCTTT
D gene: .; V gene: TRBV14; CDR3 length: 16; J gene: TRBJ1-2; clone size: .; CDR3 protein: CASSQENTFGEYGYTF; CDR3 DNA: TGTGCCAGCAGCCAAGAAAACACCTTTGGAGAGTATGGCTACACCTTC
D gene: TRBD2; V gene: TRBV24-1; CDR3 length: 16; J gene: TRBJ2-1; clone size: .; CDR3 protein: CATSDPLSGSYNEQFF; CDR3 DNA: TGTGCCACCAGTGACCCCCTTAGCGGGTCCTACAATGAGCAGTTCTTC
D gene: .; V gene: TRBV9; CDR3 length: 11; J gene: TRBJ2-2; clone size: .; CDR3 protein: CASSATGELFF; CDR3 DNA: TGTGCCAGCAGCGCGACCGGGGAGCTGTTTTTT
D gene: .; V gene: TRBV25-1; CDR3 length: 13; J gene: TRBJ2-5; clone size: .; CDR3 protein: CASSTQSQETQYF; CDR3 DNA: TGTGCCAGCAGTACACAGAGCCAAGAGACCCAGTACTTC
D gene: .; V gene: TRBV9; CDR3 length: 16; J gene: TRBJ1-6; clone size: .; CDR3 protein: CASSVESHSYNSPLHF; CDR3 DNA: TGTGCCAGCAGCGTAGAAAGCCACTCCTATAATTCACCCCTCCACTTT
D gene: TRBD2; V gene: TRBV6-5; CDR3 length: 15; J gene: TRBJ2-5; clone size: .; CDR3 protein: CASHANSGGVETQYF; CDR3 DNA: TGTGCCAGCCACGCTAACAGCGGGGGGGTAGAGACCCAGTACTTC
D gene: .; V gene: TRBV7-3; CDR3 length: 14; J gene: TRBJ2-1; clone size: .; CDR3 protein: CASSLTHSLNEQFF; CDR3 DNA: TGTGCCAGCAGCTTAACCCACAGCCTCAATGAGCAGTTCTTC
D gene: TRBD2; V gene: TRBV7-2; CDR3 length: 15; J gene: TRBJ2-3; clone size: .; CDR3 protein: CASSSFVGLTDTQYF; CDR3 DNA: TGTGCCAGCAGCTCGTTTGTGGGACTAACAGATACGCAGTATTTT
D gene: .; V gene: TRBV9; CDR3 length: 13; J gene: TRBJ1-2; clone size: .; CDR3 protein: CASSTRDNYGYTF; CDR3 DNA: TGTGCCAGCAGCACCAGGGATAACTATGGCTACACCTTC
D gene: TRBD2; V gene: TRBV4-3; CDR3 length: 17; J gene: TRBJ2-1; clone size: .; CDR3 protein: CASSLTRGASGSNEQFF; CDR3 DNA: TGCGCCAGCAGCCTTACACGGGGGGCTAGCGGGAGTAATGAGCAGTTCTTC